This TCR beta chain was sequenced during a study of T cell repertoires in cytomegalovirus infection. Background on the study: It was recently identified HLA-C-restricted and well-studied HLA-B-restricted CMV epitopes that the study used. In public TCR beta signatures, there were indications of both CMV infection and matching HLA type. Study-wide points: Across the ex vivo response, the dominant clonotypes were HLA-C-restricted CMV-specific TCR beta clonotypes.

From the reads, TCRdb called clonotypes with MiXCR, one entry per CDR3 protein. The profile shows roughly 990,000 distinct CDR3 sequences, under 40% of them singletons. Details on this clonotype: Its target is unknown.

The receptor comes from a human donor in good health (CMV status not recorded). Some clones in this sample may be carry-over from other donors' samples. Material: cultured CD8+ T cells from PBMCs, obtained from culture after CMV antigen stimulation.

This CDR3 reads CASRSGTEYGYTF. CDR3 DNA sequence: TGTGCCAGCAGGTCCGGGACGGAATATGGCTACACCTTC. The chain joins TRBV2 to TRBJ1-2; D possibly corresponds to TRBD1 (5 bases). CDR1 and CDR2 from the germline V gene are SNHLY and FYNNEI. V was clipped by 6 bases and J by 5 bases, with 13 bases between them. The CDR3 has 13 residues.